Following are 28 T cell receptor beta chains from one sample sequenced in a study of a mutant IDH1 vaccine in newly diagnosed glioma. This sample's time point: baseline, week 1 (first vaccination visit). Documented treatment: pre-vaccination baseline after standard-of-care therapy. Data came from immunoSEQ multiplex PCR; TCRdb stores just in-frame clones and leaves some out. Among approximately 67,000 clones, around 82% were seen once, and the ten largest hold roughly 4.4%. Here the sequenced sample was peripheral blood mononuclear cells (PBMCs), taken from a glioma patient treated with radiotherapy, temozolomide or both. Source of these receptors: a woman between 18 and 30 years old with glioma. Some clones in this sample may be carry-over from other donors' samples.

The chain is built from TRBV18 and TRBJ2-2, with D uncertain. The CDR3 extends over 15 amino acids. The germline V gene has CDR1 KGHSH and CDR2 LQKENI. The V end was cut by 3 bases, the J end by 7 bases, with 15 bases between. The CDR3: CASSPAASKVGELFF. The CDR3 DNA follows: TGTGCCAGCTCACCGGCGGCTAGTAAAGTCGGGGAGCTGTTTTTT.

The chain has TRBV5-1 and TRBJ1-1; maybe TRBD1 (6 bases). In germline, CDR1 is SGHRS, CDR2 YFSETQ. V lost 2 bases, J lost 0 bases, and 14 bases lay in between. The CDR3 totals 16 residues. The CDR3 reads CASSFGQFSMNTEAFF. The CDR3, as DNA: TGCGCCAGCAGCTTTGGACAGTTCTCCATGAACACTGAAGCTTTCTTT.

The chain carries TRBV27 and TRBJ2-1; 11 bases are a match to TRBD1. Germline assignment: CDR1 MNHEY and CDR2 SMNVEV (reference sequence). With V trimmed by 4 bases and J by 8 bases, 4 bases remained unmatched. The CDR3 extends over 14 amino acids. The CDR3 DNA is TGTGCCAGCAGTTACAGGACAGGGGGCTATGAGCAGTTCTTC. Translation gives CASSYRTGGYEQFF.

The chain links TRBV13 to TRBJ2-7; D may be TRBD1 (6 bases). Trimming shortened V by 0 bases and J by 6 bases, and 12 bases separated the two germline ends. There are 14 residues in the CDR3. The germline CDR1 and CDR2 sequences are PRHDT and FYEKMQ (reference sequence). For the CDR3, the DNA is TGTGCCAGCAGCTTAGGACAGGGATGGGGCGAGCAGTACTTC. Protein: CASSLGQGWGEQYF.

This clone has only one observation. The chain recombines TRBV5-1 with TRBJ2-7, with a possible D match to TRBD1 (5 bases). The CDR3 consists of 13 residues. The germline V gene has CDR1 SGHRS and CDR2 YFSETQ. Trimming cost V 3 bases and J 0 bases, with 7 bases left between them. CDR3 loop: CASSSDSSYEQYF. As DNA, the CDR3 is TGCGCCAGCAGCTCAGACAGCTCCTACGAGCAGTACTTC.

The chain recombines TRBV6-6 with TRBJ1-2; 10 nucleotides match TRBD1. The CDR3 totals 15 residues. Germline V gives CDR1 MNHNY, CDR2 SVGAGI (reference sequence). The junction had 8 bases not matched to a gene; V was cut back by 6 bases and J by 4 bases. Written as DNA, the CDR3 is TGTGCCAGCAGGGCTAGGGGACAGGGGATCTATGGCTACACCTTC. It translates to CASRARGQGIYGYTF.

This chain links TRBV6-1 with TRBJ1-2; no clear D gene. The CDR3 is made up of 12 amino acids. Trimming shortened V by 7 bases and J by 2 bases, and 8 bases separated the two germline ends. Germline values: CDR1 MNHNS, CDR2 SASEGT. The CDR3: CASTTRNYGYTF. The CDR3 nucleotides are TGTGCCAGCACGACAAGGAACTATGGCTACACCTTC.

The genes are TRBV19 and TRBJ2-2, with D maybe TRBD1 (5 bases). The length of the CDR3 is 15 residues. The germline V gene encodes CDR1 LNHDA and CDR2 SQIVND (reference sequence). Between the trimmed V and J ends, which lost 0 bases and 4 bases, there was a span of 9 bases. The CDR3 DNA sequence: TGTGCCAGTAGTATAGACCTTAGGGGCACCGGGGAGCTGTTTTTT. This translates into CASSIDLRGTGELFF.

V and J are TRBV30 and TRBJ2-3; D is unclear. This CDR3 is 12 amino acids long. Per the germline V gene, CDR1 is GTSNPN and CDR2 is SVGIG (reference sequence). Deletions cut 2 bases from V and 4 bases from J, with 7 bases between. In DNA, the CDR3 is TGTGCCTGGAGTCAGAGTTCAGATACGCAGTATTTT. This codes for CAWSQSSDTQYF.

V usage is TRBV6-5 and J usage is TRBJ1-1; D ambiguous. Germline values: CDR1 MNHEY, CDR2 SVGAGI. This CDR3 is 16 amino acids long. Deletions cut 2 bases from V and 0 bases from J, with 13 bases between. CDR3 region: CASSYVGGKMNTEAFF. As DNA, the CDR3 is TGTGCCAGCAGTTACGTCGGAGGGAAGATGAACACTGAAGCTTTCTTT.

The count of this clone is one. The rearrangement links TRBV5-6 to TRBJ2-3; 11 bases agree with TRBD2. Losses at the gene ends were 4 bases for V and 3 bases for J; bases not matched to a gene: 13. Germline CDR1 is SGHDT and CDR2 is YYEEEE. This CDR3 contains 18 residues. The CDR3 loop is CASSPTSGVGALTDTQYF. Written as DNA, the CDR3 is TGTGCCAGCAGCCCGACTAGCGGGGTGGGGGCGTTAACAGATACGCAGTATTTT.

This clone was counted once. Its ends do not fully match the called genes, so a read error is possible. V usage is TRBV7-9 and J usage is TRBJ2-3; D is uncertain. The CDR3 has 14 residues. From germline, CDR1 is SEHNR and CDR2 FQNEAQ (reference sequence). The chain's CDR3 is CASSLGLSIDTQYF. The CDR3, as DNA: TGTGCCAGCAGCTTAGGTCTCAGCATAGATACGCAGTATTTT.

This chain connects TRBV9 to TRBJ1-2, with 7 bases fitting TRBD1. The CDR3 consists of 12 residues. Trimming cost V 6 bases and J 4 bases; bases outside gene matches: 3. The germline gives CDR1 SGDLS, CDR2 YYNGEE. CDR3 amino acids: CASKDRIYGYTF. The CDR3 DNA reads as TGTGCCAGCAAGGACAGGATCTATGGCTACACCTTC.

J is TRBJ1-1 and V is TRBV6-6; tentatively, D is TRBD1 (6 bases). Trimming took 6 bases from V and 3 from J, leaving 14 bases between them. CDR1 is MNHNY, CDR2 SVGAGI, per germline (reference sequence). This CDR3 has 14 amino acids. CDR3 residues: CASRVRTDDTEAFF. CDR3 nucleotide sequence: TGTGCCAGCAGGGTTAGGACAGACGACACTGAAGCTTTCTTT.

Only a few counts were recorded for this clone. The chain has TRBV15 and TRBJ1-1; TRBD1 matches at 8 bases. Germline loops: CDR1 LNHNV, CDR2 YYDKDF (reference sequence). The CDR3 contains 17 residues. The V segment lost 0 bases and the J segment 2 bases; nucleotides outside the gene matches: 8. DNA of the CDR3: TGTGCCACCAGCAGAGATCCGACAGGGGCGGGTAACACTGAAGCTTTCTTT. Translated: CATSRDPTGAGNTEAFF.

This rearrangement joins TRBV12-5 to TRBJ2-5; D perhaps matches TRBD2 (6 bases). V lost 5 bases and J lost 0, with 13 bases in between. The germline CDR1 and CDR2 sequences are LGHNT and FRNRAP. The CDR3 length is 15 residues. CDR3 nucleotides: TGTGCTAGTGGTCCGGAGGGTCTGTACCAAGAGACCCAGTACTTC. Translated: CASGPEGLYQETQYF.

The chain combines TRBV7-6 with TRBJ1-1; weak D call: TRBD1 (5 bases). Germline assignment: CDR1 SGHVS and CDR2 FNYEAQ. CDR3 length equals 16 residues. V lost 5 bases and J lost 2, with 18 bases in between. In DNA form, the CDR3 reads TGTGCCAGCAGCCCTCTCGGGGGGTCCCGAAACACTGAAGCTTTCTTT. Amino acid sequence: CASSPLGGSRNTEAFF.

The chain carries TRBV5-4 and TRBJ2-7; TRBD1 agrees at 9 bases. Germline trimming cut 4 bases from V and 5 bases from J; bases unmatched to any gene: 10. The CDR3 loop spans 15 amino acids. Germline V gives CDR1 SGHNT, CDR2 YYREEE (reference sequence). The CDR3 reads CASSPPGTGSNEQYF. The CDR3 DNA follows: TGTGCCAGCAGCCCTCCAGGGACAGGGTCGAACGAGCAGTACTTC.

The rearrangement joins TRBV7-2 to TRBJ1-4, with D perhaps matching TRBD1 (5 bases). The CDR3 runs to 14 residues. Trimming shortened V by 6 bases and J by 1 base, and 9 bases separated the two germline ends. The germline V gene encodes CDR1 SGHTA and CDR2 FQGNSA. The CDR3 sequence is CASSKTVTNEKLFF. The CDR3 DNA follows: TGTGCCAGCAGTAAGACAGTAACTAATGAAAAACTGTTTTTT.

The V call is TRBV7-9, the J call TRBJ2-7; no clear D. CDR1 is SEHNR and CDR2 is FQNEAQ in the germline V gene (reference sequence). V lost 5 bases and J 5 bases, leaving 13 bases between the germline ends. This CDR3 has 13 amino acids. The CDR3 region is CASSPEGRDEQYF. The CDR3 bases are TGTGCCAGCAGCCCCGAAGGGCGCGACGAGCAGTACTTC.

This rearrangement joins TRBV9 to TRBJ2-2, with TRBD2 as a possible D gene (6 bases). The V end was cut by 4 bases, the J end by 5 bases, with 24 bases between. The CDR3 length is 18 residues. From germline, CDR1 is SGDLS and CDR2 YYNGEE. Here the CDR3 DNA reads TGTGCCAGCAGCCCGCGGGCTGGGACTCGTGAAGGGACCGGGGAGCTGTTTTTT. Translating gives CASSPRAGTREGTGELFF.

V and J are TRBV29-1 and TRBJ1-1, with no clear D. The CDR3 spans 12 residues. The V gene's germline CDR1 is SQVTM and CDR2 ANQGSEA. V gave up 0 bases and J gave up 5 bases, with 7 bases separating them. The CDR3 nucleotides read TGCAGCGTTGAAGATCCAGATACTGAAGCTTTCTTT. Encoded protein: CSVEDPDTEAFF.

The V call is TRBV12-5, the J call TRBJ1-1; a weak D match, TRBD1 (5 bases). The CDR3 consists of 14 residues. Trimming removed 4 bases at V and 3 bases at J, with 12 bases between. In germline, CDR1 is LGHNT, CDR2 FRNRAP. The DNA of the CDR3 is TGTGCTAGTGGTTCTGGAGGGGTTTACACTGAAGCTTTCTTT. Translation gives CASGSGGVYTEAFF.

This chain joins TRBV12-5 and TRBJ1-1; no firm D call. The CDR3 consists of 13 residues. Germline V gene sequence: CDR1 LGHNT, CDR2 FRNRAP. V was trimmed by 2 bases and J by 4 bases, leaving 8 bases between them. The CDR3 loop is CASGLSRSTEAFF. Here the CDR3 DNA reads TGTGCTAGTGGTTTGTCGCGGAGCACTGAAGCTTTCTTT.

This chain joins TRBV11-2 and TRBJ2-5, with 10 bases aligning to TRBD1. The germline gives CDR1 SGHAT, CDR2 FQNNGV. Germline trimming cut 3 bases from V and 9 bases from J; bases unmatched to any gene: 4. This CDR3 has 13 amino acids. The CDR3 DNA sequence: TGTGCCAGCAGCTTGGGACAGGGGTGGGCCCAGTACTTC. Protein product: CASSLGQGWAQYF.

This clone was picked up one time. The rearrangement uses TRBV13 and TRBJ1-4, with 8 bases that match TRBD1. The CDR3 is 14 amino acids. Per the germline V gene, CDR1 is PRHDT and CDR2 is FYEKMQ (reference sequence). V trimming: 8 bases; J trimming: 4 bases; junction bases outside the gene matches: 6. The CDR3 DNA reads TGTGCCAGCTCAGACAGGGGAGATAATGAAAAACTGTTTTTT. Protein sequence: CASSDRGDNEKLFF.

DNA of the CDR3: TGTTGCCAAGACAGGGGGCTGGGTGGCTACACCTTC. Amino acid sequence: CCQDRGLGGYTF. The V and J genes are TRBV30 and TRBJ1-2; 10 nucleotides align to TRBD1. The germline V gene encodes CDR1 GTSNPN and CDR2 SVGIG (reference sequence). The CDR3 is 12 amino acids.

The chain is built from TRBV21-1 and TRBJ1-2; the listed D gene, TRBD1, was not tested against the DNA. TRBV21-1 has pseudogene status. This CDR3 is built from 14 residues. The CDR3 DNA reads TGTGCCAGCAGCAAAAGGGACAGGGTGTATGGCTACACCTTC. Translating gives CASSKRDRVYGYTF.